This TCR beta chain was identified in a study of tumor and adjacent non-tumor tissue in lung cancer. The library came from three nested PCR rounds adapted from ARM-PCR protocols. TCRdb re-analysed the multiplex PCR reads in MiXCR, keeping a single row per CDR3 protein. The table records 100,000 to 120,000 distinct CDR3 sequences, over 75% of them present only once. Germline CDR1 ENHRY, CDR2 SYGVKD. CDR3 size: 14 residues. Study-level findings and limits: Top 100 clones took a larger repertoire share in normal lung.

Worth noting for this clonotype: The target antigen is unknown. A read error may produce the germline difference seen at one junction end.

No cell sorting was done before RNA was extracted from the tissue. The sequence came from a man between 65 and 85 years old with non-small cell lung cancer. Sequenced input: lung tumor tissue. This chain links TRBV10-3 with TRBJ2-7, with a possible D match to TRBD1 (5 bases). The DNA for the CDR3 is TGTGCCATCAGTGGTGCAGGGAATCCCTACGAGAAGTACTTC. Its protein product is CAISGAGNPYEKYF.